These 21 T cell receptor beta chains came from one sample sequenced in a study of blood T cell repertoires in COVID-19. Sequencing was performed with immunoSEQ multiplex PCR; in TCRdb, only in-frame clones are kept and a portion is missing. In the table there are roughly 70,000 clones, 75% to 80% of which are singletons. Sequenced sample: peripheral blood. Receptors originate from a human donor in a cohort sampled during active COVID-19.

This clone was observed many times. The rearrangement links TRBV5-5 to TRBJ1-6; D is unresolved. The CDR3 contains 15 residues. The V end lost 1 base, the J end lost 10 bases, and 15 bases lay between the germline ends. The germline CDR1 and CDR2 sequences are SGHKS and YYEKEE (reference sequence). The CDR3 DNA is TGTGCCAGCAGCTTGCAAGGTCAGGCGAACTCACCCCTCCACTTT. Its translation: CASSLQGQANSPLHF.

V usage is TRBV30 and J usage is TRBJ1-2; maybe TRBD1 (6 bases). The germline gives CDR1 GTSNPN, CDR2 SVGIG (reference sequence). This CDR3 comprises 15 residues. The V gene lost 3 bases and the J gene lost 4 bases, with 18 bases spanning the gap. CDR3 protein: CAWSRIDVTGYGYTF. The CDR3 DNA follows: TGTGCCTGGAGCCGAATAGATGTGACAGGCTATGGCTACACCTTC.

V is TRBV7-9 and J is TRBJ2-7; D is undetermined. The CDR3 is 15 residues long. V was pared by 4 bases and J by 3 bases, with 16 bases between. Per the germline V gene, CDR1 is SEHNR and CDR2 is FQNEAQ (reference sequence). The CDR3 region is CASSSPTITDYEQYF. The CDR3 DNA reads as TGTGCCAGCAGCTCTCCGACAATTACTGACTACGAGCAGTACTTC.

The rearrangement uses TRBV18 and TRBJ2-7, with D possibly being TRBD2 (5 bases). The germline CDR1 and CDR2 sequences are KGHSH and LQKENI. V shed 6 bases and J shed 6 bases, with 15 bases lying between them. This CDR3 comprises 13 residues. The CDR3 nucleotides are TGTGCCAGCTCCCCCCAGGAGGAGGCCGAGCAGTACTTC. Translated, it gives CASSPQEEAEQYF.

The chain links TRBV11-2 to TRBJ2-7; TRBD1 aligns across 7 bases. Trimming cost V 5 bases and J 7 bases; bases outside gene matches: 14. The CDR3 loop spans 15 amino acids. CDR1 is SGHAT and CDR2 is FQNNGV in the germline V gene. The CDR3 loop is CASSPRTGERMEQYF. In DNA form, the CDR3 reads TGTGCCAGCAGCCCCCGGACAGGCGAACGGATGGAGCAGTACTTC.

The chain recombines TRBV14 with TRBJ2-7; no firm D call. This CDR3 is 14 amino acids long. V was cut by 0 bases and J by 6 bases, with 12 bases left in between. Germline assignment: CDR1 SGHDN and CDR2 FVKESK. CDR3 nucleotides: TGTGCCAGCAGCCAAGATTTGCTAGTTGGCGAGCAGTACTTC. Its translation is CASSQDLLVGEQYF.

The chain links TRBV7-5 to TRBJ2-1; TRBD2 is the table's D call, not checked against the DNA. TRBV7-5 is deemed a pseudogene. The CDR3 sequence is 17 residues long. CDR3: CVRSFVGEGPRADEQFF. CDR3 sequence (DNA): TGTGTCAGAAGCTTCGTGGGAGAAGGACCGAGGGCGGATGAGCAGTTCTTC.

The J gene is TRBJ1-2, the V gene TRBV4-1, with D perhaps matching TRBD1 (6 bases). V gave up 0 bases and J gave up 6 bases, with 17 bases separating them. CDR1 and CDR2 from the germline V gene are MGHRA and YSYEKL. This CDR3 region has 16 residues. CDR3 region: CASSQEGGTGKDGYTF. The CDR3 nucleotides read TGCGCCAGCAGCCAAGAAGGGGGTACAGGGAAGGATGGCTACACCTTC.

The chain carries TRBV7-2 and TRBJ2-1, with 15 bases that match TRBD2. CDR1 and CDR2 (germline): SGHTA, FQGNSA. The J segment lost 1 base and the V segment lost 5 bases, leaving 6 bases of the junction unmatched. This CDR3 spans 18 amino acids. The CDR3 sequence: CASSQRTSGRGSYNEQFF. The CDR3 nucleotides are TGTGCCAGCAGCCAAAGGACTAGCGGGAGGGGGTCCTACAATGAGCAGTTCTTC.

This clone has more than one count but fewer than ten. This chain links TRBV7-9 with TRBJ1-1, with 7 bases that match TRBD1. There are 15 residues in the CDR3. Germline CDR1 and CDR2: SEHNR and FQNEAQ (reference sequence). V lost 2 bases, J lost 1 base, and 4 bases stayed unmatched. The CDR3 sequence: CASSLTGAGNTEAFF. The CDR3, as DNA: TGTGCCAGCAGCTTAACAGGGGCGGGGAACACTGAAGCTTTCTTT.

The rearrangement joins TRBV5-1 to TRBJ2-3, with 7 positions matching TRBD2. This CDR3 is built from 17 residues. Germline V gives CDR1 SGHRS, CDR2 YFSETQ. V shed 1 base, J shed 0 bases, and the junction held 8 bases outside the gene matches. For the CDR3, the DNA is TGCGCCAGCAGCTTGACCGGGACTACCCTTAGCACAGATACGCAGTATTTT. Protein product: CASSLTGTTLSTDTQYF.

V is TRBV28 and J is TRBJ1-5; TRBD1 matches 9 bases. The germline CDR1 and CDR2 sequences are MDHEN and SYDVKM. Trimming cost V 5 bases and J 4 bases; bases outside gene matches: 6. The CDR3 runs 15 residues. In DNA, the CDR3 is TGTGCCAGCAGTAGCCGGGACAGGGTAAATCAGCCCCAGCATTTT. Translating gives CASSSRDRVNQPQHF. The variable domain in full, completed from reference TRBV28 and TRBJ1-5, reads DVKVTQSSRYLVKRTGEKVFLECVQDMDHENMFWYRQDPGLGLRLIYFSYDVKMKEKGDIPEGYSVSREKKERFSLILESASTNQTSMYLCASSSRDRVNQPQHFGDGTRLSIL.

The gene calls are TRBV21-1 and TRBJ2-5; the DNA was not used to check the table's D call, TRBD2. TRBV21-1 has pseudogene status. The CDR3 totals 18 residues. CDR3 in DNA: TGTGCCAGCAGCAAAGCGGCGGCGTTATCTCGTTACCAAGAGACCCAGTACTTC. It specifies CASSKAAALSRYQETQYF.

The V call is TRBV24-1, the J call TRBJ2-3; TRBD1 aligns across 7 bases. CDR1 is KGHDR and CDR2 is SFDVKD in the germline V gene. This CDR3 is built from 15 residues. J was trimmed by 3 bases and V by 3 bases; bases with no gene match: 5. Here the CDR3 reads CATSDRGRGTDTQYF. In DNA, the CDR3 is TGTGCCACCAGTGATAGGGGGCGTGGGACAGATACGCAGTATTTT.

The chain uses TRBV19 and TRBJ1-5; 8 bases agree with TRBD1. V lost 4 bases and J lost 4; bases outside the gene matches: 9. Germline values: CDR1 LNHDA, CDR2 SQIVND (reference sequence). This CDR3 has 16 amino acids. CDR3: CASSTTGTGLNQPQHF. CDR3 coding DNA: TGTGCCAGTAGTACAACCGGGACAGGCCTTAATCAGCCCCAGCATTTT.

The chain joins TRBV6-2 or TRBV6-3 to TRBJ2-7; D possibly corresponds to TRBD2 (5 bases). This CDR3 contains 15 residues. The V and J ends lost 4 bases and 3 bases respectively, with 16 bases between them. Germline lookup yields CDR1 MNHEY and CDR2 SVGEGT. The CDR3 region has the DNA TGTGCCAGCAGTTGGCGAGGACTTGATCTCTACGAGCAGTACTTC. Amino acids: CASSWRGLDLYEQYF.

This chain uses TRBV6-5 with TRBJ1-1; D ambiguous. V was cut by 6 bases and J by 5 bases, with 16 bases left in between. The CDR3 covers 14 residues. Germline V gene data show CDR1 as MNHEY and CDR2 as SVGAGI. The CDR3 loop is CASRPAGSGTEAFF. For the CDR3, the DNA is TGTGCCAGCAGGCCCGCGGGGAGCGGGACTGAAGCTTTCTTT.

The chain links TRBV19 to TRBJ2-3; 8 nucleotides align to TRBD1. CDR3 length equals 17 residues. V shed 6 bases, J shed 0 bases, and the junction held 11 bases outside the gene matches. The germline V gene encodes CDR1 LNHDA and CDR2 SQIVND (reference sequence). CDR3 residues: CASSETYTGGSTDTQYF. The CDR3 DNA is TGTGCCAGTAGCGAGACGTATACAGGGGGGAGCACAGATACGCAGTATTTT.

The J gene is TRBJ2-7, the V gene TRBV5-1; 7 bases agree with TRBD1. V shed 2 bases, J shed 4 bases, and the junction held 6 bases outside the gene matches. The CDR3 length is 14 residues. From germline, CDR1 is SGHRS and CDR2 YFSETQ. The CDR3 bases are TGCGCCAGCAGCTTTAGACAGGGCGGGTACGAGCAGTACTTC. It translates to CASSFRQGGYEQYF.

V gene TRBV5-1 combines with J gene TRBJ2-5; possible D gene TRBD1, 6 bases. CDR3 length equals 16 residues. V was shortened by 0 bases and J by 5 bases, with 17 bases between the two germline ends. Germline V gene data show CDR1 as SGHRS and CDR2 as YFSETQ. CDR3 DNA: TGCGCCAGCAGCTTGGTGGGACAAGGGTTTGGGGAGACCCAGTACTTC. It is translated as CASSLVGQGFGETQYF.

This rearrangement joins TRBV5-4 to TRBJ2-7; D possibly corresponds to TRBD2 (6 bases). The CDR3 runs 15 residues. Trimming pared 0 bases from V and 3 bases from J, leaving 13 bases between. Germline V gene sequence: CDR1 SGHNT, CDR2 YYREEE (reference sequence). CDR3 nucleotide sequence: TGTGCCAGCAGCTTGGCCGGGACTGCACTCTACGAGCAGTACTTC. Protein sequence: CASSLAGTALYEQYF.